The 15 T cell receptor beta chains below were found in one sample sequenced in a study of vaccination and CD4 T cells after COVID-19. TCRdb recomputed calls from the PCR reads with MiXCR, one row per CDR3 protein. The sample lists approximately 40,000 distinct CDR3 sequences, 35% to 45% seen once, with approximately 6.3% in the top ten. Time point denoted: late sampling 161 to 241 days after vaccination in a few convalescent patients. The source was CD4+ T cells from blood, collected about 7 months after SARS-CoV-2 vaccination. All receptors come from a human donor who had recovered from COVID-19.

This clonotype was picked up a small number of times. V is TRBV20-1 and J is TRBJ2-5, with D unresolved. Germline CDR1 and CDR2: DFQATT and SNEGSKA (reference sequence). The CDR3 spans 11 residues. Trimming stripped 3 bases from V and 3 bases from J, with 5 bases between. CDR3 sequence (DNA): TGCAGTGCTAGCGCGGAAGAGACCCAGTACTTC. It specifies CSASAEETQYF.

J is TRBJ2-7 and V is TRBV6-5, with TRBD2 identical over 7 bases. The V gene end was trimmed by 2 bases and the J gene end by 2 bases; junction bases not matched to a gene: 3. CDR1 and CDR2 (germline): MNHEY, SVGAGI. This CDR3 spans 14 amino acids. This CDR3 is CASSYGGRTYEQYF. The CDR3 DNA follows: TGTGCCAGCAGTTACGGCGGGAGAACCTACGAGCAGTACTTC.

Ten or more counts support this clonotype. The chain links TRBV7-2 to TRBJ2-5; no clear D gene. Germline V lookup: CDR1 SGHTA, CDR2 FQGNSA. Between the trimmed V and J ends, which lost 2 bases and 3 bases, there was a span of 1 base. CDR3 length equals 11 residues. The CDR3 DNA reads TGTGCCAGCAGCTTAAAAGAGACCCAGTACTTC. Its protein product is CASSLKETQYF.

This chain joins TRBV5-1 and TRBJ2-5; D is undetermined. V dropped 0 bases and J dropped 0 bases, with 6 bases sitting between them. Germline V gene data show CDR1 as SGHRS and CDR2 as YFSETQ. The CDR3 extends over 14 amino acids. CDR3 sequence reads: CASSLAQYQETQYF. The CDR3 nucleotides read TGCGCCAGCAGCTTGGCACAATACCAAGAGACCCAGTACTTC.

This clonotype turned up a few times. This chain links TRBV6-1 with TRBJ2-3; D is undetermined. Trimming took off 1 base at V and 1 base at J, with 9 bases between the two ends. The CDR3 length is 15 residues. Germline CDR1 is MNHNS and CDR2 is SASEGT. In nucleotides, the CDR3 is TGTGCCAGCAGTGAAGACTGGATAGGCACAGATACGCAGTATTTT. Its translation: CASSEDWIGTDTQYF.

This chain joins TRBV2 and TRBJ2-5; TRBD1 matches at 8 bases. The CDR3 is made up of 15 amino acids. The trim removed 4 bases at V and 1 base at J, leaving 5 bases unmatched. In germline, CDR1 is SNHLY, CDR2 FYNNEI. The CDR3 nucleotides are TGTGCCAGCAGTGGGACAGGACAGGGCCAAGAGACCCAGTACTTC. Its translation is CASSGTGQGQETQYF.

The chain couples TRBV20-1 to TRBJ2-7, with TRBD2 matching over 10 bases. Per germline, CDR1 DFQATT and CDR2 SNEGSKA (reference sequence). CDR3 length: 14 residues. This CDR3 reads CSLSGRPYSYEQYF. The CDR3 nucleotides read TGCAGCCTTAGCGGGAGGCCTTACTCCTACGAGCAGTACTTC.

This clonotype was seen more than once but under ten times. The chain joins TRBV6-1 to TRBJ2-7; 9 positions match TRBD1. The V segment lost 5 bases and the J segment 0 bases; nucleotides outside the gene matches: 5. The CDR3 extends over 15 amino acids. Germline CDR1 MNHNS, CDR2 SASEGT. CDR3 loop: CASSQPGQGSYEQYF. In DNA form, the CDR3 reads TGTGCCAGCAGTCAACCGGGACAGGGCTCCTACGAGCAGTACTTC.

On this clonotype: One end of the junction varies from germline; a read error may be responsible. The chain uses TRBV7-9 and TRBJ1-6; tentatively, D is TRBD1 (5 bases). The CDR3 extends over 16 amino acids. Germline values: CDR1 SEHNR, CDR2 FQNEAQ (reference sequence). The CDR3 loop is CASSPHMWGLNSSLHF. CDR3 nucleotide sequence: TGTGCCAGCAGCCCCCATATGTGGGGCCTTAATTCATCCCTCCACTTT.

This chain connects TRBV29-1 to TRBJ1-2; TRBD1 aligns across 8 bases. This CDR3 spans 13 amino acids. The V gene's germline CDR1 is SQVTM and CDR2 ANQGSEA. With V trimmed by 4 bases and J by 4 bases, 5 bases remained unmatched. The CDR3 region is CSVGSTGGYGYTF. CDR3 coding DNA: TGCAGCGTTGGGTCCACAGGGGGCTATGGCTACACCTTC.

The V and J genes are TRBV6-5 and TRBJ2-7; D remains unclear. The CDR3 runs to 14 residues. Trimming pared 0 bases from V and 5 bases from J, leaving 11 bases between. The germline gives CDR1 MNHEY, CDR2 SVGAGI. CDR3 sequence (DNA): TGTGCCAGCAGTTACTCTGGTGCCCTCGACGAGCAGTACTTC. It specifies CASSYSGALDEQYF.

The genes are TRBV2 and TRBJ2-2; D gene unclear. CDR3 size: 11 residues. V was clipped by 7 bases and J by 8 bases, with 8 bases between them. CDR1 and CDR2 (germline): SNHLY, FYNNEI. The CDR3 DNA sequence: TGTGCCAGCAAGGTCCTTGGGGAGCTGTTTTTT. It translates to CASKVLGELFF.

Turning to this clonotype: Mismatch with germline at one junction end may stem from a read error. The rearrangement links TRBV24-1 to TRBJ2-1; 9 nucleotides align to TRBD2. Per germline, CDR1 KGHDR and CDR2 SFDVKD. The CDR3 has 17 residues. The CDR3 DNA is TGTGCCACCAAAGCCCCTAGCGGGGTGAGCTCCTGCAATGAGCAGTTCTTC. Residues: CATKAPSGVSSCNEQFF.

This rearrangement joins TRBV20-1 to TRBJ2-7; unclear D gene. The CDR3 covers 13 residues. V shed 4 bases and J shed 9 bases, with 19 bases lying between them. Germline lookup yields CDR1 DFQATT and CDR2 SNEGSKA (reference sequence). CDR3 protein: CSAKWPGPLGQYF. CDR3 nucleotide sequence: TGCAGTGCTAAATGGCCAGGCCCCTTGGGGCAGTACTTC.

The DNA for the CDR3 is TGTGCCAGTAGTGTTGACGGAGGCACAGATACGCAGTATTTT. This translates into CASSVDGGTDTQYF. J is TRBJ2-3 and V is TRBV19; D uncertain. In germline, CDR1 is LNHDA, CDR2 SQIVND (reference sequence). The CDR3 covers 14 residues. V lost 5 bases and J lost 1, with 10 bases in between.